This TCR beta chain originates from a study of post-analysis software for immune sequencing data. For the study at large: Both relapsing-remitting and secondary progressive multiple sclerosis featured among the disease courses, as did progressive-relapsing multiple sclerosis. General study results and limits: F measure grouped same-batch samples tightly together.

In regard to this clonotype: Its specificity is not known.

Tagging with unique molecular identifiers was a feature of the TCR beta cDNA libraries. T cells numbering roughly 0.9 to 10 million yielded cDNA molecules that totaled approximately 500,000. TCRdb reanalysed the PCR reads using MiXCR and keeps one entry per CDR3 protein. The table includes more than 350,000 distinct CDR3 sequences, 39% detected once. The receptor was derived from a girl aged 2-10 years with multiple sclerosis. The sequencing input was blood.

CDR3 loop: CASSLQDRNQPQHF. In nucleotides, the CDR3 is TGTGCCAGCAGTTTACAGGACAGAAATCAGCCCCAGCATTTT. This chain uses TRBV28 with TRBJ1-5, with TRBD1 as a possible D gene (6 bases). The ends were cut back, 2 bases at V and 4 bases at J, with 9 bases in the middle. The germline V gene encodes CDR1 MDHEN and CDR2 SYDVKM. The CDR3 loop spans 14 amino acids. The complete variable domain, with remaining parts taken from reference TRBV28 and TRBJ1-5, reads DVKVTQSSRYLVKRTGEKVFLECVQDMDHENMFWYRQDPGLGLRLIYFSYDVKMKEKGDIPEGYSVSREKKERFSLILESASTNQTSMYLCASSLQDRNQPQHFGDGTRLSIL.